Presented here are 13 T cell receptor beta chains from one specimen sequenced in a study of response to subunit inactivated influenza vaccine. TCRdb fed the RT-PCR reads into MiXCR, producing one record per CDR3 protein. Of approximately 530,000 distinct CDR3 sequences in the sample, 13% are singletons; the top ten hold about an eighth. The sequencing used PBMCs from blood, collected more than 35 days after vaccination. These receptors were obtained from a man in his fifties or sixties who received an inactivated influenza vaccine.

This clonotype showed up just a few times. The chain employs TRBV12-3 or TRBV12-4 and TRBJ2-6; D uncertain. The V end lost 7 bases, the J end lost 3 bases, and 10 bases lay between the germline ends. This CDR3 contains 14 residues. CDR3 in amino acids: CASNADLGANVLTF. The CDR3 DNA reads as TGTGCCAGCAATGCAGACCTTGGGGCCAACGTCCTGACTTTC.

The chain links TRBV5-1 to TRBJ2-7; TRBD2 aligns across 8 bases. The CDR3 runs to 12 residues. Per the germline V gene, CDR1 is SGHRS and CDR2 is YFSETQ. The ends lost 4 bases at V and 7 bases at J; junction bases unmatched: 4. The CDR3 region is CASSLTSDEQYF. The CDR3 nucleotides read TGCGCCAGCAGCCTGACTAGCGATGAGCAGTACTTC.

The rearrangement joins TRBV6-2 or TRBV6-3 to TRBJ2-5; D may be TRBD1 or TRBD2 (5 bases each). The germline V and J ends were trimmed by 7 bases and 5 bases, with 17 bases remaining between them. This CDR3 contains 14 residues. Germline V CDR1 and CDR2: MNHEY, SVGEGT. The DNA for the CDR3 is TGTGCCAGCACCTGGATGGGGGTTCGTGAGACCCAGTACTTC. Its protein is CASTWMGVRETQYF.

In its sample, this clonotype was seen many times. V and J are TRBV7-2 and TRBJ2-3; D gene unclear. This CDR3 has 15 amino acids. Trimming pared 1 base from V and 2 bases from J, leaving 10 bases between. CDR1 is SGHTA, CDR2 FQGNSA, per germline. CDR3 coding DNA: TGTGCCAGCAGCTTAGAATGGCGGACCACAGATACGCAGTATTTT. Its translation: CASSLEWRTTDTQYF.

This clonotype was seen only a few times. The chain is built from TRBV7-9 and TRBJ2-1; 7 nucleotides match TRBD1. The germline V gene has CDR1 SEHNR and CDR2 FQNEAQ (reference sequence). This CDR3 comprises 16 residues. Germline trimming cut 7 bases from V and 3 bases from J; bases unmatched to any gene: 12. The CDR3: CASTQGTVWNYNEQFF. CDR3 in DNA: TGTGCCAGCACTCAGGGGACAGTGTGGAACTACAATGAGCAGTTCTTC.

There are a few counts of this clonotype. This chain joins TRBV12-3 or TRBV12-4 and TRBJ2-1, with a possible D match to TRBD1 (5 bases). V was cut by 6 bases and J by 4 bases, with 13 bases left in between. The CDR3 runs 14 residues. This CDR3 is CASSNQGRYNEQFF. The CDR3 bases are TGTGCCAGCAGCAATCAGGGTCGTTACAATGAGCAGTTCTTC.

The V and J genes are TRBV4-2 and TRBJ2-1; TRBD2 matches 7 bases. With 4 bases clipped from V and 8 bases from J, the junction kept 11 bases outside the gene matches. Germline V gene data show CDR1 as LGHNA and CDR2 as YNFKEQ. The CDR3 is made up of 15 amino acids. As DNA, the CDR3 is TGTGCCAGCAGCCGAGCGGGAATGGCGGGATATGAGCAGTTCTTC. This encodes CASSRAGMAGYEQFF.

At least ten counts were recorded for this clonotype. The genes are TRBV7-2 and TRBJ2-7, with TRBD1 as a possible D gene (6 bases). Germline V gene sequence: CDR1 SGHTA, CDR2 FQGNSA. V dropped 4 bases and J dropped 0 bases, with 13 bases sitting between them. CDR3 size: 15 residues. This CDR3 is CASSSDRRSSYEQYF. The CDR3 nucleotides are TGTGCCAGCAGCTCAGACAGGAGGAGCTCCTACGAGCAGTACTTC.

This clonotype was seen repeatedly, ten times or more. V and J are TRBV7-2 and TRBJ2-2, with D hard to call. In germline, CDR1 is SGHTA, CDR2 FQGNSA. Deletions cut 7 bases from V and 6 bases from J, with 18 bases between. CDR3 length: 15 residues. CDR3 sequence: CASTLLDGRAGELFF. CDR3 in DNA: TGTGCCAGCACTCTCCTGGATGGTAGGGCCGGGGAGCTGTTTTTT.

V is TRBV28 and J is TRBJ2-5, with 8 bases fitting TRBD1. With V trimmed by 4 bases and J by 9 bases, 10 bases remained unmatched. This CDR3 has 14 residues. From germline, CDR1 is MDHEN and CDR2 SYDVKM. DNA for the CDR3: TGTGCCAGCAGTTCCCCGGGGACAGGATCGGCCCAGTACTTC. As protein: CASSSPGTGSAQYF.

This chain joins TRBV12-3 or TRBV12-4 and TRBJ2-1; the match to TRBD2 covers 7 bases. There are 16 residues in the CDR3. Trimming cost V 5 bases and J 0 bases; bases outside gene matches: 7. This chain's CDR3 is CASSNTRGSSYNEQFF. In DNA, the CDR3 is TGTGCCAGCAGTAACACTCGCGGGAGCTCCTACAATGAGCAGTTCTTC.

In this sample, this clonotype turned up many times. CDR3: CSALPGLAGGRDEQYF. As DNA, the CDR3 is TGCAGCGCTCTACCGGGACTAGCGGGGGGGCGGGACGAGCAGTACTTC. V usage is TRBV20-1 and J usage is TRBJ2-7; TRBD2 matches at 16 bases. In germline, CDR1 is DFQATT, CDR2 SNEGSKA (reference sequence). CDR3 length equals 16 residues.

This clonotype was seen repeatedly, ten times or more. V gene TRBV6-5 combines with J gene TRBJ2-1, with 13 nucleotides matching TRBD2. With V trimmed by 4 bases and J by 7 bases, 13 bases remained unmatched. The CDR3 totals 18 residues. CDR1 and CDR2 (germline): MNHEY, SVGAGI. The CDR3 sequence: CASSSPYLLAGGRNEQFF. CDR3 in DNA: TGTGCCAGCAGTTCGCCTTACTTACTAGCGGGAGGGCGGAATGAGCAGTTCTTC.